These 4 T cell receptor beta chains share one sample of origin, sequenced in a study of blood T cell repertoires in COVID-19. The repertoire was sequenced with immunoSEQ multiplex PCR; TCRdb's copy has only in-frame clones and lacks some. The table has more than 45,000 clones, roughly 89% seen once; the top ten hold about 2.5%. Source material: peripheral blood. The receptors come from a man at least 80 years old with acute or convalescent COVID-19.

V gene TRBV28 combines with J gene TRBJ2-2; 7 bases align to TRBD1. Germline CDR1 is MDHEN and CDR2 is SYDVKM. The J segment lost 7 bases and the V segment lost 3 bases, leaving 11 bases of the junction unmatched. This CDR3 is 16 amino acids long. This chain's CDR3 is CASSLGSRGRNGELFF. Here the CDR3 DNA reads TGTGCCAGCAGTTTGGGGTCAAGGGGGCGAAACGGGGAGCTGTTTTTT.

The chain joins TRBV19 to TRBJ2-1; 9 bases match TRBD2. Germline lookup yields CDR1 LNHDA and CDR2 SQIVND (reference sequence). Trimming took 4 bases from V and 7 from J; bases not matched to a gene: 8. This CDR3 contains 15 residues. CDR3 DNA: TGTGCCAGTAGTAATCCAGCGGGGGGTAAAAATGAGCAGTTCTTC. Residues: CASSNPAGGKNEQFF.

The V gene is TRBV5-6, the J gene TRBJ2-7, with 14 positions matching TRBD2. CDR1 and CDR2 from the germline V gene are SGHDT and YYEEEE. The CDR3 spans 17 residues. Trimming took 4 bases from V and 0 from J; bases not matched to a gene: 6. In DNA form, the CDR3 reads TGTGCCAGCAGCCTGGGACTAGCGGGGGATCTCTCCTACGAGCAGTACTTC. Translated: CASSLGLAGDLSYEQYF.

This clone has more than one count but fewer than ten. This chain connects TRBV6-5 to TRBJ1-5; D is unclear. Germline loops: CDR1 MNHEY, CDR2 SVGAGI. The germline V and J ends were trimmed by 6 bases and 0 bases, with 12 bases remaining between them. The CDR3 sequence is 15 residues long. CDR3 in amino acids: CASSVGPLSNQPQHF. The CDR3 DNA reads as TGTGCCAGCAGCGTCGGTCCGCTTAGCAATCAGCCCCAGCATTTT.